This paragraph covers one T cell receptor beta chain sequence. This entry is derived from a study of blood T cell repertoires in COVID-19. Profiling relied on immunoSEQ multiplex PCR, and the TCRdb table lists in-frame clones only, not all of them. The sample has some 250,000 clones, approximately 82% seen once. This TCR derives from a man aged 35-49 years who had recovered from COVID-19. Sequencing used PBMCs or T cells enriched from blood (not recorded which).

CDR3 DNA sequence: TGTGCCAGCAGCCCTGTAGGGACATCGACTGAAGCTTTCTTT. Translation gives CASSPVGTSTEAFF. This rearrangement joins TRBV9 to TRBJ1-1, with TRBD1 as a possible D gene (6 bases). Germline-derived CDR1 and CDR2 are SGDLS and YYNGEE. V lost 4 bases to trimming and J lost 5 bases, with 15 bases between them. This CDR3 comprises 14 residues. The full variable domain, its missing parts supplied by reference TRBV9 and TRBJ1-1, is DSGVTQTPKHLITATGQRVTLRCSPRSGDLSVYWYQQSLDQGLQFLIQYYNGEERAKGNILERFSAQQFPDLHSELNLSSLELGDSALYFCASSPVGTSTEAFFGQGTRLTVV.